The 26 T cell receptor beta chains in this list originate from one sample, sequenced in a study of cytomegalovirus exposure and HLA in healthy donors. Primers included in the PCR were 60 Vbeta and 13 Jbeta primers. Repertoires were generated with immunoSEQ multiplex PCR, while TCRdb's copy carries only in-frame clones and drops some. In the table there are around 93,000 clones, roughly 63% of which are singletons. The specimen was PBMCs. The source of these receptors is a boy between 10 and 17 years old in good health and CMV-seropositive.

As regards this clone: At one boundary the junction diverges from the germline segment, which might be a read error. The gene calls are TRBV19 and TRBJ1-1; D unresolved. Germline CDR1 reads LNHDA; CDR2 reads SQIVND (reference sequence). The CDR3 extends over 14 amino acids. The CDR3 spells CASSLTPMNPEAFF. CDR3 nucleotides: TGTGCCAGTAGCCTCACCCCTATGAACCCTGAAGCTTTCTTT.

V is TRBV7-2 and J is TRBJ1-5, with 8 bases lining up with TRBD1. Germline CDR1 SGHTA, CDR2 FQGNSA. The CDR3 spans 14 residues. Germline trimming cut 3 bases from V and 6 bases from J; bases unmatched to any gene: 4. This CDR3 reads CASSFRQGPQPQHF. In DNA form, the CDR3 reads TGTGCCAGCAGCTTCCGACAGGGGCCTCAGCCCCAGCATTTT.

V and J are TRBV4-3 and TRBJ2-5; 9 nucleotides line up with TRBD1. V trimming: 0 bases; J trimming: 11 bases; junction bases outside the gene matches: 16. This CDR3 has 17 amino acids. Germline V gene lookup returns CDR1 LGHNA and CDR2 YSLEER. The CDR3 sequence: CASSQDGWGQGSGEQYF. Written as DNA, the CDR3 is TGCGCCAGCAGCCAAGACGGCTGGGGACAGGGCTCGGGGGAGCAGTACTTC.

In this sample, this clone turned up a few times. The chain employs TRBV5-1 and TRBJ1-1; TRBD1 matches at 7 bases. Looked up from germline, CDR1 is SGHRS and CDR2 is YFSETQ. The CDR3 has 15 residues. Unmatched junction bases numbered 6, after V lost 2 bases and J lost 2 bases. The chain's CDR3 is CASSLTGVANTEAFF. CDR3 DNA: TGCGCCAGCAGCTTAACAGGGGTTGCTAACACTGAAGCTTTCTTT.

The chain is built from TRBV6-5 and TRBJ1-6, with 8 positions matching TRBD1. V lost 6 bases, J lost 7 bases, and 2 bases stayed unmatched. The CDR3 is 13 residues long. CDR1 and CDR2 (germline): MNHEY, SVGAGI. CDR3 sequence reads: CASRDRANSPLHF. The CDR3 coding sequence is TGTGCCAGCAGGGACAGGGCAAATTCACCCCTCCACTTT.

The V gene is TRBV19, the J gene TRBJ1-5, with D perhaps TRBD1 (5 bases). The germline V gene encodes CDR1 LNHDA and CDR2 SQIVND (reference sequence). With 7 bases removed from V and 0 bases from J, the gap between germline ends came to 13 bases. The CDR3 has 15 residues. The CDR3 loop reads CASTPGGGSNQPQHF. CDR3 DNA sequence: TGTGCCAGTACCCCCGGCGGGGGTAGCAATCAGCCCCAGCATTTT.

This clone was detected a few times. The V and J genes are TRBV5-6 and TRBJ1-4, with D tentatively TRBD1 (6 bases). Germline V CDR1 and CDR2: SGHDT, YYEEEE. The CDR3 extends over 15 amino acids. The V and J ends lost 2 bases and 9 bases respectively, with 17 bases between them. Here the CDR3 DNA reads TGTGCCAGCAGCTTTCTCGGACAGCAAGATAAAAAACTGTTTTTT. Its protein product is CASSFLGQQDKKLFF.

This clone turned up a few times. The genes are TRBV4-1 and TRBJ1-2, with D maybe TRBD1 (6 bases). Germline V gene lookup returns CDR1 MGHRA and CDR2 YSYEKL. The V end was cut by 3 bases, the J end by 4 bases, with 12 bases between. CDR3 length equals 14 residues. CDR3 nucleotide sequence: TGCGCCAGCAGCCATAACGGACAGACCTATGGCTACACCTTC. This encodes CASSHNGQTYGYTF.

The chain links TRBV27 to TRBJ2-2; D uncertain. V gave up 1 base and J gave up 6 bases, with 3 bases separating them. CDR3 length equals 12 residues. Germline CDR1 MNHEY, CDR2 SMNVEV (reference sequence). CDR3 protein: CASSLLAGELFF. The CDR3 DNA follows: TGTGCCAGCAGTTTATTAGCCGGGGAGCTGTTTTTT.

The rearrangement joins TRBV5-1 to TRBJ1-2; D is possibly TRBD1 (6 bases). The CDR3 runs to 15 residues. CDR1 and CDR2 from the germline V gene are SGHRS and YFSETQ. V lost 0 bases and J lost 8, with 17 bases in between. DNA for the CDR3: TGCGCCAGCAGCTTGGATAACAGGGAAGTAGGGGGCTACACCTTC. Amino acid sequence: CASSLDNREVGGYTF.

The J gene is TRBJ1-5, the V gene TRBV28, with D possibly being TRBD1 (6 bases). Germline CDR1 reads MDHEN; CDR2 reads SYDVKM. V was shortened by 2 bases and J by 6 bases, with 17 bases between the two germline ends. This CDR3 is 16 amino acids long. CDR3 amino acids: CASSLKGGVSTQPQHF. CDR3 nucleotide sequence: TGTGCCAGCAGTTTAAAGGGGGGGGTTAGTACTCAGCCCCAGCATTTT.

This clone was seen once. CDR3: CASSYLTGHEQYF. The CDR3 nucleotides are TGTGCCAGCAGTTATTTGACAGGGCACGAGCAGTACTTC. The chain recombines TRBV6-5 with TRBJ2-7, with 7 bases aligning to TRBD1. The CDR3 sequence is 13 residues long. Germline CDR1 reads MNHEY; CDR2 reads SVGAGI. The junction had 4 bases not matched to a gene; V was cut back by 3 bases and J by 5 bases.

V gene TRBV5-4 combines with J gene TRBJ2-5; perhaps TRBD1 as D (6 bases). The CDR3 runs 15 residues. The germline V gene has CDR1 SGHNT and CDR2 YYREEE (reference sequence). Trimming took 6 bases from V and 1 from J, leaving 16 bases between them. The CDR3 sequence: CASKSGTPSQETQYF. CDR3 sequence (DNA): TGTGCCAGCAAGTCAGGGACACCAAGCCAAGAGACCCAGTACTTC.

The chain joins TRBV7-6 to TRBJ2-5; possible D gene TRBD1, 5 bases. This CDR3 is 15 amino acids long. Germline lookup yields CDR1 SGHVS and CDR2 FNYEAQ. With 3 bases removed from V and 4 bases from J, the gap between germline ends came to 15 bases. Written as DNA, the CDR3 is TGTGCCAGCAGCTTGCAACTGGGGCCAGGAGAGACCCAGTACTTC. It translates to CASSLQLGPGETQYF.

The chain couples TRBV9 to TRBJ1-5; D remains unclear. Germline V lookup: CDR1 SGDLS, CDR2 YYNGEE. The V end lost 1 base, the J end lost 4 bases, and 6 bases lay between the germline ends. The CDR3 spans 13 residues. This CDR3 reads CASSVSGNQPQHF. In DNA form, the CDR3 reads TGTGCCAGCAGCGTATCCGGGAATCAGCCCCAGCATTTT. The full variable domain, rest sourced from reference TRBV9 and TRBJ1-5, is DSGVTQTPKHLITATGQRVTLRCSPRSGDLSVYWYQQSLDQGLQFLIQYYNGEERAKGNILERFSAQQFPDLHSELNLSSLELGDSALYFCASSVSGNQPQHFGDGTRLSIL.

The CDR3 loop reads CASSLAGVGRRPYEQYF. Written as DNA, the CDR3 is TGCGCCAGCAGCTTGGCCGGCGTAGGGAGAAGGCCCTACGAGCAGTACTTC. J is TRBJ2-7 and V is TRBV5-1, with D tentatively TRBD2 (5 bases). Per germline, CDR1 SGHRS and CDR2 YFSETQ. V lost 0 bases to trimming and J lost 2 bases, with 18 bases between them. The CDR3 loop spans 17 amino acids. Full variable domain (missing parts from reference TRBV5-1 and TRBJ2-7): KAGVTQTPRYLIKTRGQQVTLSCSPISGHRSVSWYQQTPGQGLQFLFEYFSETQRNKGNFPGRFSGRQFSNSRSEMNVSTLELGDSALYLCASSLAGVGRRPYEQYFGPGTRLTVT.

The DNA of the CDR3 is TGTGCCAGCAGTGAAGATGGCGGTACGCAGTATTTT. It encodes CASSEDGGTQYF. The rearrangement joins TRBV2 to TRBJ2-3, with unresolved D. This CDR3 contains 12 residues. Germline CDR1 and CDR2: SNHLY and FYNNEI. V was shortened by 1 base and J by 8 bases, with 7 bases between the two germline ends.

This clone came up a few times. The chain links TRBV30 to TRBJ2-7, with TRBD1 matching over 8 bases. From germline, CDR1 is GTSNPN and CDR2 SVGIG (reference sequence). Germline trimming cut 5 bases from V and 5 bases from J; bases unmatched to any gene: 5. The CDR3 consists of 12 residues. The CDR3 spells CAWGQGWNEQYF. The CDR3 DNA follows: TGTGCCTGGGGACAGGGATGGAACGAGCAGTACTTC.

This chain links TRBV21-1 with TRBJ1-5; the table's D call of TRBD1 was not tested on the DNA. TRBV21-1 is a recognized pseudogene. The CDR3 loop spans 16 amino acids. CDR3 in amino acids: CASSKGTDRDNQPQHF. DNA for the CDR3: TGTGCCAGCAGCAAAGGGACGGACAGGGATAATCAGCCCCAGCATTTT.

The genes are TRBV5-1 and TRBJ1-1; TRBD1 might be the D (5 bases). V was shortened by 4 bases and J by 3 bases, with 13 bases between the two germline ends. This CDR3 region has 14 residues. Germline CDR1 SGHRS, CDR2 YFSETQ. The CDR3 nucleotides read TGCGCCAGCAGCCTCACAGACAGCCACACTGAAGCTTTCTTT. It translates to CASSLTDSHTEAFF.

The V and J genes are TRBV6-5 and TRBJ2-4; the match to TRBD2 covers 8 bases. V trimming: 4 bases; J trimming: 8 bases; junction bases outside the gene matches: 13. Germline lookup yields CDR1 MNHEY and CDR2 SVGAGI. The CDR3 is 16 amino acids. CDR3 amino acids: CASSFASGTSRYIQYF. The CDR3 DNA is TGTGCCAGCAGTTTCGCATCAGGGACTAGTAGATACATTCAGTACTTC.

CDR3 sequence: CSVVTGLDQPQHF. The CDR3 DNA reads as TGCAGCGTAGTGACAGGGTTGGATCAGCCCCAGCATTTT. The V and J genes are TRBV29-1 and TRBJ1-5, with 7 bases aligning to TRBD1. The CDR3 contains 13 residues. Germline V gene lookup returns CDR1 SQVTM and CDR2 ANQGSEA. Losses at the gene ends were 6 bases for V and 5 bases for J; bases not matched to a gene: 7.

The gene calls are TRBV4-2 and TRBJ2-3; the D gene is possibly TRBD2 (5 bases). CDR1 LGHNA and CDR2 YNFKEQ come from the germline V gene. The CDR3 is made up of 14 amino acids. V was clipped by 4 bases and J by 5 bases, with 13 bases between them. CDR3 loop: CASSPNRGRDTQYF. Written as DNA, the CDR3 is TGTGCCAGCAGCCCTAACCGGGGAAGAGATACGCAGTATTTT.

The V call is TRBV6-5, the J call TRBJ1-2; D is undetermined. The CDR3 spans 16 residues. The V gene's germline CDR1 is MNHEY and CDR2 SVGAGI. The V end lost 4 bases, the J end lost 0 bases, and 15 bases lay between the germline ends. The CDR3: CASSSLEGRANYGYTF. CDR3 nucleotide sequence: TGTGCCAGCAGTTCCTTAGAGGGAAGAGCTAACTATGGCTACACCTTC.

This clone came up a few times. The chain couples TRBV6-6 to TRBJ1-1; TRBD1 is a possible D gene (6 bases). The CDR3 consists of 13 residues. Germline assignment: CDR1 MNHNY and CDR2 SVGAGI (reference sequence). The V end was cut by 5 bases, the J end by 1 base, with 8 bases between. The CDR3, as DNA: TGTGCCAGCAGTACGACAGGGAACACTGAAGCTTTCTTT. It yields the protein CASSTTGNTEAFF.

This clone was seen a handful of times. The chain combines TRBV30 with TRBJ1-3, with D uncertain. CDR3 length: 13 residues. CDR1 is GTSNPN and CDR2 is SVGIG in the germline V gene (reference sequence). Trimming shortened V by 4 bases and J by 0 bases, and 7 bases separated the two germline ends. The CDR3 nucleotides read TGTGCCTGGACGAGAAACTCTGGAAACACCATATATTTT. This gives the protein CAWTRNSGNTIYF.